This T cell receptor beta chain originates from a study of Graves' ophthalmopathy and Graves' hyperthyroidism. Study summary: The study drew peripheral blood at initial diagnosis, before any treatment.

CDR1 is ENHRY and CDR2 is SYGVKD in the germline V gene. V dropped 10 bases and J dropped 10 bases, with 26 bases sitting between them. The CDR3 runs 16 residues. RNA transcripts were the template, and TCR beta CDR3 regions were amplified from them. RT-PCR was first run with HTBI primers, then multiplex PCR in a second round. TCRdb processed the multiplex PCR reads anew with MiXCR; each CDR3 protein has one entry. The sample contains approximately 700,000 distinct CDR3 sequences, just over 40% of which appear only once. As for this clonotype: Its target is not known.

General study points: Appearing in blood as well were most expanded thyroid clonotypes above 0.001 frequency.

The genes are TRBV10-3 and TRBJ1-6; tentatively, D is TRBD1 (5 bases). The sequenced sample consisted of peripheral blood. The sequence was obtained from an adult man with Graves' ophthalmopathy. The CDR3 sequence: CASAPGQGTFHSPLHF. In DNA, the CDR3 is TGTGCCAGCGCCCCGGGGCAGGGAACGTTTCACTCACCCCTCCACTTT.